This entry lists 11 T cell receptor beta chains sequenced from one sample in a study of blood T cell repertoires in COVID-19 (TCRdb year 2020). Library construction relied on the immunoSEQ multiplex PCR assay. The source is immuneACCESS, and TCRdb retained only in-frame sequences with V and J called. Part of the clones is not carried over; for the studies checked, unresolved V genes explain less than half of this, and the remainder is unexplained. The sample table contains 120,000 or so clones; only one count was recorded for more than 75% of them. The ten most abundant clones make up about 3.6% of the sample. Source material: peripheral blood. These receptors were collected from a woman aged 55-75 years with acute or convalescent COVID-19.

This chain joins TRBV7-9 and TRBJ1-1; D is ambiguous. In germline, CDR1 is SEHNR, CDR2 FQNEAQ (reference sequence). V lost 3 bases, J lost 4 bases, and 12 bases lay in between. The CDR3 has 14 residues. In nucleotides, the CDR3 is TGTGCCAGCAGCTTCCCCGACCTAGGCACTGAAGCTTTCTTT. Its translation: CASSFPDLGTEAFF.

This clone was seen only once. The chain couples TRBV7-2 to TRBJ1-2; 7 bases line up with TRBD1. Unmatched junction bases numbered 6, after V lost 3 bases and J lost 5 bases. The CDR3 contains 14 residues. Germline V gene sequence: CDR1 SGHTA, CDR2 FQGNSA. In DNA, the CDR3 is TGTGCCAGCAGCTTTCGGGGACAGTCTTATGGCTACACCTTC. It is translated as CASSFRGQSYGYTF. Together with reference TRBV7-2 and TRBJ1-2, the CDR3 gives the full variable domain: GAGVSQSPSNKVTEKGKDVELRCDPISGHTALYWYRQSLGQGLEFLIYFQGNSAPDKSGLPSDRFSAERTGGSVSTLTIQRTQQEDSAVYLCASSFRGQSYGYTFGSGTRLTVV.

The genes are TRBV19 and TRBJ2-6; the D gene is possibly TRBD1 (6 bases). CDR1 and CDR2 (germline): LNHDA, SQIVND (reference sequence). The CDR3 has 17 residues. The ends were cut back, 7 bases at V and 0 bases at J, with 16 bases in the middle. For the CDR3, the DNA is TGTGCCAGTACCCGGGCCCCGACAGGCTCTGGGGCCAACGTCCTGACTTTC. This codes for CASTRAPTGSGANVLTF.

The CDR3 sequence is CATSREQVYGYTF. CDR3 sequence (DNA): TGTGCCACCAGCAGAGAACAGGTTTATGGCTACACCTTC. This rearrangement joins TRBV15 to TRBJ1-2; possible D gene TRBD1, 5 bases. V gave up 0 bases and J gave up 5 bases, with 7 bases separating them. Germline assignment: CDR1 LNHNV and CDR2 YYDKDF (reference sequence). The CDR3 is 13 amino acids.

V is TRBV24-1 and J is TRBJ2-1; D is uncertain. Germline CDR1 and CDR2: KGHDR and SFDVKD. Trimming took off 4 bases at V and 6 bases at J, with 9 bases between the two ends. CDR3 size: 13 residues. CDR3 region: CATSDYHGNEQFF. The CDR3 nucleotides read TGTGCCACCAGTGACTACCACGGCAATGAGCAGTTCTTC.

The chain carries TRBV2 and TRBJ1-4; D possibly corresponds to TRBD1 (5 bases). CDR3 length equals 12 residues. Germline loops: CDR1 SNHLY, CDR2 FYNNEI. V was shortened by 7 bases and J by 7 bases, with 10 bases between the two germline ends. CDR3 sequence: CASIGGGEKLFF. In DNA form, the CDR3 reads TGTGCCAGCATCGGGGGAGGTGAAAAACTGTTTTTT.

This chain links TRBV28 with TRBJ2-5; TRBD1 matches 8 bases. The germline V gene has CDR1 MDHEN and CDR2 SYDVKM. V shed 6 bases and J 2 bases; nucleotides not matched to a gene: 5. The CDR3 consists of 14 residues. The CDR3 DNA reads TGTGCCAGCAGCCAATACAGGGGGCAAGAGACCCAGTACTTC. Residues: CASSQYRGQETQYF.

The CDR3 loop is CASSPGGVGETQYF. Written as DNA, the CDR3 is TGCGCCAGCAGCCCTGGAGGGGTAGGCGAGACCCAGTACTTC. This sequence joins TRBV5-1 and TRBJ2-5; perhaps TRBD2 as D (6 bases). CDR1 and CDR2 from the germline V gene are SGHRS and YFSETQ. V was clipped by 4 bases and J by 5 bases, with 15 bases between them. This CDR3 region has 14 residues.

This sequence joins TRBV4-1 and TRBJ2-1; D ambiguous. Trimming removed 0 bases at V and 0 bases at J, with 3 bases between. Per germline, CDR1 MGHRA and CDR2 YSYEKL. The CDR3 loop spans 14 amino acids. The CDR3 bases are TGCGCCAGCAGCCAAGATAGCTCCTACAATGAGCAGTTCTTC. Amino acid sequence: CASSQDSSYNEQFF.

The V call is TRBV30, the J call TRBJ2-7; 8 nucleotides align to TRBD1. Germline V CDR1 and CDR2: GTSNPN, SVGIG (reference sequence). Trimming removed 3 bases from V and 3 bases from J; junction bases left unmatched: 7. This CDR3 comprises 14 residues. The CDR3 is CAWRRGGQGYEQYF. For the CDR3, the DNA is TGTGCCTGGAGGAGGGGCGGACAGGGCTACGAGCAGTACTTC. The complete variable domain, with remaining parts taken from reference TRBV30 and TRBJ2-7, reads SQTIHQWPATLVQPVGSPLSLECTVEGTSNPNLYWYRQAAGRGLQLLFYSVGIGQISSEVPQNLSASRPQDRQFILSSKKLLLSDSGFYLCAWRRGGQGYEQYFGPGTRLTVT.

The chain couples TRBV2 to TRBJ2-5; a weak D match, TRBD1 (6 bases). V was clipped by 6 bases and J by 6 bases, with 17 bases between them. Germline assignment: CDR1 SNHLY and CDR2 FYNNEI. The CDR3 runs 14 residues. This CDR3 is CASSPQLGDKTQYF. For the CDR3, the DNA is TGTGCCAGCAGCCCCCAGTTAGGGGACAAGACCCAGTACTTC.